This T cell receptor beta chain was recorded in a study of tumor-infiltrating lymphocytes in primary liver carcinoma. Study-wide background: The patients, men and women alike, were aged 30 to 69 years.

Extraction also yielded germline DNA, while blood RNA was obtained from unsorted whole blood. With a constant-region primer, TCR beta cDNA was made from 450 to 500 ng of total RNA. What produced the TCR beta libraries was three nested multiplex PCR rounds using slightly modified ARM-PCR. It was with TRBV1-TRBV30 forward primers and a C-beta reverse primer that the first two PCR rounds were run, at 10 cycles each. One entry per CDR3 protein results from TCRdb running MiXCR on the multiplex PCR reads. The table has approximately 320,000 distinct CDR3 sequences, approximately 58% seen once. As to this clonotype: Its target is unknown.

Findings of the study overall: Researchers found tumor-adjacent and tumor-blood pairs overlapped less than tumor region pairs.

The CDR3 has 16 residues. With 6 bases clipped from V and 11 bases from J, the junction kept 16 bases outside the gene matches. Germline values: CDR1 SNHLY, CDR2 FYNNEI. The J gene is TRBJ2-3, the V gene TRBV2; 11 bases are shared with TRBD2. Sequences were obtained from peripheral blood. The clonotype comes from a woman in her 30s with primary liver carcinoma and hepatitis B virus infection. In nucleotides, the CDR3 is TGTGCCAGCAGCGAGGGGGTTAGCGGGAGGGCCCTGAAGCAGTATTTT. Encoded protein: CASSEGVSGRALKQYF.